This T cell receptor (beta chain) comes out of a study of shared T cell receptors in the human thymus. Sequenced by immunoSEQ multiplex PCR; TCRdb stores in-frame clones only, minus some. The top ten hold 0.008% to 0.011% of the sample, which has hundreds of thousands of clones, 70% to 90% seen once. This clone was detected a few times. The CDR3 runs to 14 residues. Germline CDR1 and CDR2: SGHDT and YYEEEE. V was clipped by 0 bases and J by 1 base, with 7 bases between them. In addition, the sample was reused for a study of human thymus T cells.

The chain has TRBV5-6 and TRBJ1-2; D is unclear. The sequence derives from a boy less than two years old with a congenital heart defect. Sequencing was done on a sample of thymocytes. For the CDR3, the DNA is TGTGCCAGCAGCTTGGGACATCTTAACTATGGCTACACCTTC. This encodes CASSLGHLNYGYTF.